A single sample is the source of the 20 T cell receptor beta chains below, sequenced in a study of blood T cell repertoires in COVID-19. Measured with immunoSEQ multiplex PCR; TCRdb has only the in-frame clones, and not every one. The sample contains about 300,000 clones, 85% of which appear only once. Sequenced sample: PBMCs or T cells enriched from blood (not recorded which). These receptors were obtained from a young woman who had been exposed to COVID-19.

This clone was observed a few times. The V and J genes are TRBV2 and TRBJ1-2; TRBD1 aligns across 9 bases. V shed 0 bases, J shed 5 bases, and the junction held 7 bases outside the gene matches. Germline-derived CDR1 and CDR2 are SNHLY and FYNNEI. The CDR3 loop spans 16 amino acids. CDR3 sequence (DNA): TGTGCCAGCAGTGAAGCACCACCGGGACAGGGATATGGCTACACCTTC. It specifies CASSEAPPGQGYGYTF.

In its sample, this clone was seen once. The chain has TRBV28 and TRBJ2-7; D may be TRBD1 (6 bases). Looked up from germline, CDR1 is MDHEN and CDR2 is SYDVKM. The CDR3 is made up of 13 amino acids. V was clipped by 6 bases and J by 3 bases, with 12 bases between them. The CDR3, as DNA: TGTGCCAGCAGCCGGGACACAAGCTACGAGCAGTACTTC. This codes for CASSRDTSYEQYF.

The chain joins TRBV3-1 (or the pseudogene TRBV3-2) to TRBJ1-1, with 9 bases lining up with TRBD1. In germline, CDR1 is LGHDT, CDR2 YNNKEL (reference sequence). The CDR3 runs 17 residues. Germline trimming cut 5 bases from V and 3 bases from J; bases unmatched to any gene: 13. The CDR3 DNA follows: TGTGCCAGCAGCAAGAGGACCGGGACAGGGTTGGACACTGAAGCTTTCTTT. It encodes CASSKRTGTGLDTEAFF.

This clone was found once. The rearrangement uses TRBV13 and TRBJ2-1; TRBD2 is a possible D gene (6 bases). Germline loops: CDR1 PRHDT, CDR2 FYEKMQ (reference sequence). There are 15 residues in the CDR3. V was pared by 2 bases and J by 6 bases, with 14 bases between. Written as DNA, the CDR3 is TGTGCCAGCAGCTTATCCCTAGCGCCAATCAATGAGCAGTTCTTC. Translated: CASSLSLAPINEQFF. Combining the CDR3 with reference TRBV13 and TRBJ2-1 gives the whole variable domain AAGVIQSPRHLIKEKRETATLKCYPIPRHDTVYWYQQGPGQDPQFLISFYEKMQSDKGSIPDRFSAQQFSDYHSELNMSSLELGDSALYFCASSLSLAPINEQFFGPGTRLTVL.

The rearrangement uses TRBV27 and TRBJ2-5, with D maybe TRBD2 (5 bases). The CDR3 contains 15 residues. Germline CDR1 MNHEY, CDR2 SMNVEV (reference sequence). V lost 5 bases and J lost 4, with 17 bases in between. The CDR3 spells CASSPRTRAGETQYF. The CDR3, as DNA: TGTGCCAGCAGTCCCCGTACGAGGGCCGGAGAGACCCAGTACTTC.

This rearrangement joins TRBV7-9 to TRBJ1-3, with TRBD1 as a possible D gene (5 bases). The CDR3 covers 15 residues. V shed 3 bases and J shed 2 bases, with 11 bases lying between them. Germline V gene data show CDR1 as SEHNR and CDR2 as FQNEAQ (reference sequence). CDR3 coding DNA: TGTGCCAGCAGCTTTTCGGGACTCCCTGGAAACACCATATATTTT. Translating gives CASSFSGLPGNTIYF. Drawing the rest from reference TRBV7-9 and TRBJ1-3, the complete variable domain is DTGVSQNPRHKITKRGQNVTFRCDPISEHNRLYWYRQTLGQGPEFLTYFQNEAQLEKSRLLSDRFSAERPKGSFSTLEIQRTEQGDSAMYLCASSFSGLPGNTIYFGEGSWLTVV.

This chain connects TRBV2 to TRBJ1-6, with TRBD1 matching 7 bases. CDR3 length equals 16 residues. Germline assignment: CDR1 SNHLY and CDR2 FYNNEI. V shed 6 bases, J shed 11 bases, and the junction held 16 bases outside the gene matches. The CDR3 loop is CASRETGSGGSAPLHF. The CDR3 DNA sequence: TGTGCCAGCAGGGAAACGGGGTCAGGGGGTTCAGCACCCCTCCACTTT.

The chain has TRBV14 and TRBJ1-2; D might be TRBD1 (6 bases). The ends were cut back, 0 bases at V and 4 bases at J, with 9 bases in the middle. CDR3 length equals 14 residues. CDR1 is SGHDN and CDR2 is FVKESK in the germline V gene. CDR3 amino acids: CASSQELGAYGYTF. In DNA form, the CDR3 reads TGTGCCAGCAGCCAAGAACTGGGGGCCTATGGCTACACCTTC.

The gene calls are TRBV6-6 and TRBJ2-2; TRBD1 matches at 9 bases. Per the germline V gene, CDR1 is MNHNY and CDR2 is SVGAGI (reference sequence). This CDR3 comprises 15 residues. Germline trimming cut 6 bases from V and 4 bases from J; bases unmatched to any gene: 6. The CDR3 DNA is TGTGCCAGCAGCCATCCGGGACAGGGCACCGGGGAGCTGTTTTTT. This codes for CASSHPGQGTGELFF.

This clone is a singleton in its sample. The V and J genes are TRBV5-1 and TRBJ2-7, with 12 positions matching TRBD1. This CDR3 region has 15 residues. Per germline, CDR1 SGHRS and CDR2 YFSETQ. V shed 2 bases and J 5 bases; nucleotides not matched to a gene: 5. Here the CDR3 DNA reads TGCGCCAGCAGCTTTGGGACAGGGGGCGTCGACGAGCAGTACTTC. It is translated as CASSFGTGGVDEQYF.

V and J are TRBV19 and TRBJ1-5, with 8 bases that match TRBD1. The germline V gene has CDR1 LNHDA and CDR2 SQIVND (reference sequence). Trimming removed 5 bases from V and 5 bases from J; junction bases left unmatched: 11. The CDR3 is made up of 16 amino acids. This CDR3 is CASSSGQGPSDQPQHF. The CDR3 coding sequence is TGTGCCAGTAGTTCAGGACAGGGACCTTCGGATCAGCCCCAGCATTTT.

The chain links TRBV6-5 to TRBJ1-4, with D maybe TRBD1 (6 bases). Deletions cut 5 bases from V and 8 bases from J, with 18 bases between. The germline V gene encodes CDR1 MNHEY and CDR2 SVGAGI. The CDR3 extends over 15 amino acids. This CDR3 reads CASSSTQGGSEKLFF. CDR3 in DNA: TGTGCCAGCAGTAGCACACAGGGTGGGTCAGAAAAACTGTTTTTT.

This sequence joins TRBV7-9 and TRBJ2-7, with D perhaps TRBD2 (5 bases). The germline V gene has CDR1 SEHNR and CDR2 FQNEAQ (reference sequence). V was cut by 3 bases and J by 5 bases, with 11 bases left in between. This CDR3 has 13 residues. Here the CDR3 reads CASSFPLGNEQYF. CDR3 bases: TGTGCCAGCAGCTTTCCCCTCGGGAACGAGCAGTACTTC. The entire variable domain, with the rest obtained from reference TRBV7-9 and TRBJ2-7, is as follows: DTGVSQNPRHKITKRGQNVTFRCDPISEHNRLYWYRQTLGQGPEFLTYFQNEAQLEKSRLLSDRFSAERPKGSFSTLEIQRTEQGDSAMYLCASSFPLGNEQYFGPGTRLTVT.

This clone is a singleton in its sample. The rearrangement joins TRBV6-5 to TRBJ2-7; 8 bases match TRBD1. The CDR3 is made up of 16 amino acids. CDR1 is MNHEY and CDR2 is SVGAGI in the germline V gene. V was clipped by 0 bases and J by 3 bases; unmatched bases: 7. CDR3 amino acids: CASSYSSQGAYYEQYF. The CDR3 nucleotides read TGTGCCAGCAGTTACTCTTCGCAGGGGGCTTACTACGAGCAGTACTTC.

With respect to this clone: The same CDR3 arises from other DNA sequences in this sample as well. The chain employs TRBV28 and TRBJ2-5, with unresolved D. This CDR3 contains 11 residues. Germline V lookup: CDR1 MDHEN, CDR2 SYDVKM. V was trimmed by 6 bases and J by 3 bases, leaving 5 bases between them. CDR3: CASSTEETQYF. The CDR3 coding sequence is TGTGCCAGCAGCACAGAAGAGACCCAGTACTTC.

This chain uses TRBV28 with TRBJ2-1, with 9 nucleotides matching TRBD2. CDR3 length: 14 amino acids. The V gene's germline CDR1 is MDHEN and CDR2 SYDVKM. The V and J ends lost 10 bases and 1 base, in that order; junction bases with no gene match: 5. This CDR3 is CAIRLAASYNEQFF. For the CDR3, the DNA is TGTGCCATCCGACTAGCGGCATCCTACAATGAGCAGTTCTTC. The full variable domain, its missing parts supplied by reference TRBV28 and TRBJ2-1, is DVKVTQSSRYLVKRTGEKVFLECVQDMDHENMFWYRQDPGLGLRLIYFSYDVKMKEKGDIPEGYSVSREKKERFSLILESASTNQTSMYLCAIRLAASYNEQFFGPGTRLTVL.

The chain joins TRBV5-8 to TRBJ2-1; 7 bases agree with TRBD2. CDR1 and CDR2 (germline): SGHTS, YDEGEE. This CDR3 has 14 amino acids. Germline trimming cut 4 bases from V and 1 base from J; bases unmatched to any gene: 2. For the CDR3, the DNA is TGTGCCAGCAGCCGTAGCGGGTCCTACAATGAGCAGTTCTTC. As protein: CASSRSGSYNEQFF. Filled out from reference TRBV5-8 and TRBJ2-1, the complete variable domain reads EAGVTQSPTHLIKTRGQQATLRCSPISGHTSVYWYQQALGLGLQFLLWYDEGEERNRGNFPPRFSGRQFPNYSSELNVNALELEDSALYLCASSRSGSYNEQFFGPGTRLTVL.

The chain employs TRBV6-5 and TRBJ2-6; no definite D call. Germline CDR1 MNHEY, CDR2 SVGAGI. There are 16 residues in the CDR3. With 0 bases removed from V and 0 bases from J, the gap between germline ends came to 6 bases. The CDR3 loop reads CASSYSGFSGANVLTF. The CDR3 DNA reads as TGTGCCAGCAGTTACTCCGGTTTCTCTGGGGCCAACGTCCTGACTTTC.

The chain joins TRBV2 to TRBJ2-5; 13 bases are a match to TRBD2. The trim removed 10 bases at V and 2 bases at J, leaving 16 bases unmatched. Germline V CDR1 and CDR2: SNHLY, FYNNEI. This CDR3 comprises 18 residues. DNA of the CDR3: TGTGCCACTCGCCCCGGGACTAGCGGGATAAACGGACAAGAGACCCAGTACTTC. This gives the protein CATRPGTSGINGQETQYF.

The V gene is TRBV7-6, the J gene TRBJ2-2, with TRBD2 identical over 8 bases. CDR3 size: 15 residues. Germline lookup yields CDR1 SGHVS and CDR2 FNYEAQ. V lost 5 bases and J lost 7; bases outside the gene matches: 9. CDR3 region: CASSLPGGPGGELFF. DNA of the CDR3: TGTGCCAGCAGCCTACCGGGGGGGCCTGGCGGGGAGCTGTTTTTT.